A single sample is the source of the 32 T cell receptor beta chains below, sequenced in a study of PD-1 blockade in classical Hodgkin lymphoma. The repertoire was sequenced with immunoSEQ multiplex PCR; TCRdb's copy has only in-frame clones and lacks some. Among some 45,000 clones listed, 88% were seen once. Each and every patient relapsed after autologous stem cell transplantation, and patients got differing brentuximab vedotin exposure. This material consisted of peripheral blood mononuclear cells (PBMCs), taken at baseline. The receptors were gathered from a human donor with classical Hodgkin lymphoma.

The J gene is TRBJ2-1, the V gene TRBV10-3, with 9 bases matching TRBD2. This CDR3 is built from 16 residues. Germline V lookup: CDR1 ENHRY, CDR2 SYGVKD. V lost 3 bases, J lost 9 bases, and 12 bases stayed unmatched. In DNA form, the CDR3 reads TGTGCCATCAGTGACTTGGGGGGCGGGAGGGCCGGTGAGCAGTTCTTC. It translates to CAISDLGGGRAGEQFF.

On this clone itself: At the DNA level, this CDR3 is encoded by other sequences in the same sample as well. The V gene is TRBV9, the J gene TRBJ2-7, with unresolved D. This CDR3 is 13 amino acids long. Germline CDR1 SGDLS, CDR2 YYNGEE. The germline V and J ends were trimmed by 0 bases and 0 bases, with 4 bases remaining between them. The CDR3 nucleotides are TGTGCCAGCAGCGTAGGGGTCTCCTACGAGCAGTACTTC. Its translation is CASSVGVSYEQYF. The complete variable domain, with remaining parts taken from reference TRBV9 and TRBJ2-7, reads DSGVTQTPKHLITATGQRVTLRCSPRSGDLSVYWYQQSLDQGLQFLIQYYNGEERAKGNILERFSAQQFPDLHSELNLSSLELGDSALYFCASSVGVSYEQYFGPGTRLTVT.

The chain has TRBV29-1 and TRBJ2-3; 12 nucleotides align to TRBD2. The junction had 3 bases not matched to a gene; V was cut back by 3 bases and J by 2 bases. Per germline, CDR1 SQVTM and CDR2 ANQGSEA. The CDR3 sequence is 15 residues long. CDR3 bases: TGCAGCGTTGACGGACTAGCGGGGCACACAGATACGCAGTATTTT. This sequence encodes CSVDGLAGHTDTQYF.

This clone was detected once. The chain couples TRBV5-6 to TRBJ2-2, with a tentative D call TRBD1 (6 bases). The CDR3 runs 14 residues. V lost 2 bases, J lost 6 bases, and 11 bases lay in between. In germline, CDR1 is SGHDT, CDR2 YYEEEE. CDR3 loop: CASSFPRGSGELFF. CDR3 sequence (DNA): TGTGCCAGCAGCTTCCCGAGGGGGTCCGGGGAGCTGTTTTTT.

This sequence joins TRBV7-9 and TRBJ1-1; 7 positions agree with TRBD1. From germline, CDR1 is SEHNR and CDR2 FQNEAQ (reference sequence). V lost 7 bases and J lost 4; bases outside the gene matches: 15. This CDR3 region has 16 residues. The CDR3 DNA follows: TGTGCCAGCATTACCCAGGGGGGAGGGATGGGCACTGAAGCTTTCTTT. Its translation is CASITQGGGMGTEAFF.

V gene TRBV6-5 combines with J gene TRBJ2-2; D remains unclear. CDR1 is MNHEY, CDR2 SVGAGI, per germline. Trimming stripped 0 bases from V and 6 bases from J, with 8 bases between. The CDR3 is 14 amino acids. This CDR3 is CASSYSSSPGELFF. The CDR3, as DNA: TGTGCCAGCAGTTACTCCAGCTCGCCCGGGGAGCTGTTTTTT.

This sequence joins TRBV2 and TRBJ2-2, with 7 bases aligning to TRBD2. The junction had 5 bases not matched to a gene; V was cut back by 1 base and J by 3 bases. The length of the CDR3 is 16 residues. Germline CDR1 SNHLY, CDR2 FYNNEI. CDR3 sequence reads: CASSEEAGVHTGELFF. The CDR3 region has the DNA TGTGCCAGCAGTGAAGAGGCGGGGGTGCACACCGGGGAGCTGTTTTTT. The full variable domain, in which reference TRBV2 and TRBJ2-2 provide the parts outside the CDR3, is EPEVTQTPSHQVTQMGQEVILRCVPISNHLYFYWYRQILGQKVEFLVSFYNNEISEKSEIFDDQFSVERPDGSNFTLKIRSTKLEDSAMYFCASSEEAGVHTGELFFGEGSRLTVL.

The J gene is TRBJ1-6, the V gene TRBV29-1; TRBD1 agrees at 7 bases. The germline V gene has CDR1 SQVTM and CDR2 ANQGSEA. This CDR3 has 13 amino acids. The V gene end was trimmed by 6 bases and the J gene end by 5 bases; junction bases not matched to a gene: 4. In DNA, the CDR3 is TGCAGCGTCGGGGACAGCCATAATTCACCCCTCCACTTT. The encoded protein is CSVGDSHNSPLHF.

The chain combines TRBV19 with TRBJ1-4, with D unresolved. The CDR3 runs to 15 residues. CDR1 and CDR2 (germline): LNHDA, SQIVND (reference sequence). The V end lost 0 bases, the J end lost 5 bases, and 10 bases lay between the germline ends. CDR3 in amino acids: CASSIDRGENEKLFF. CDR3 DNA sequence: TGTGCCAGTAGTATAGATCGGGGAGAAAATGAAAAACTGTTTTTT.

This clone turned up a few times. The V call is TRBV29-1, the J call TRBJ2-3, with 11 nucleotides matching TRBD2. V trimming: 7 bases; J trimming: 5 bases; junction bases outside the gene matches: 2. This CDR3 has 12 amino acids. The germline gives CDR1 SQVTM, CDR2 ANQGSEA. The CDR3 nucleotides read TGCAGCGGAGGACTAGCGGGAGATACGCAGTATTTT. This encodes CSGGLAGDTQYF.

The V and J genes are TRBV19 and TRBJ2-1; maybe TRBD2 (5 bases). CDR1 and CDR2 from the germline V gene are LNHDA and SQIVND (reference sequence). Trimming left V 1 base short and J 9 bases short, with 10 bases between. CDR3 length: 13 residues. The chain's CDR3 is CASSIVLVAEQFF. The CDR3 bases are TGTGCCAGTAGTATAGTACTAGTCGCTGAGCAGTTCTTC. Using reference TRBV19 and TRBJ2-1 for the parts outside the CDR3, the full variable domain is DGGITQSPKYLFRKEGQNVTLSCEQNLNHDAMYWYRQDPGQGLRLIYYSQIVNDFQKGDIAEGYSVSREKKESFPLTVTSAQKNPTAFYLCASSIVLVAEQFFGPGTRLTVL.

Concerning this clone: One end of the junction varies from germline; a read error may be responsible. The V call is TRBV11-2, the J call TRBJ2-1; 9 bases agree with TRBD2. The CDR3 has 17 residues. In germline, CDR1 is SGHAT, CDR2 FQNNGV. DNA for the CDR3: TGTGCCAGCAGCTTATCTTTGCGGGGGGGCTCCCACAATGAGCAGTTCTTC. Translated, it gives CASSLSLRGGSHNEQFF. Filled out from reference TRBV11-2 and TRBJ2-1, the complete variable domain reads EAGVAQSPRYKIIEKRQSVAFWCNPISGHATLYWYQQILGQGPKLLIQFQNNGVVDDSQLPKDRFSAERLKGVDSTLKIQPAKLEDSAVYLCASSLSLRGGSHNEQFFGPGTRLTVL.

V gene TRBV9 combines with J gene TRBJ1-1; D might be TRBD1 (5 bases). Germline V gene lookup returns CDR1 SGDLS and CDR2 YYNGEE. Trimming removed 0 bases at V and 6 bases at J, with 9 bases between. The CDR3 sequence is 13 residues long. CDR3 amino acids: CASSVDGGSEAFF. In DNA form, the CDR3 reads TGTGCCAGCAGCGTAGACGGGGGATCTGAAGCTTTCTTT. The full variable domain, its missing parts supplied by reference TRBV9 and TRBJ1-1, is DSGVTQTPKHLITATGQRVTLRCSPRSGDLSVYWYQQSLDQGLQFLIQYYNGEERAKGNILERFSAQQFPDLHSELNLSSLELGDSALYFCASSVDGGSEAFFGQGTRLTVV.

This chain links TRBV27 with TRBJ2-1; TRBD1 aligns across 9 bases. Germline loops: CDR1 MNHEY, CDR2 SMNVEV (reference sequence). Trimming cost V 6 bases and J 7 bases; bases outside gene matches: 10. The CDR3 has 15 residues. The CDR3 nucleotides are TGTGCCAGCAGATTAGGACAGGGGATTAAGAATGAGCAGTTCTTC. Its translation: CASRLGQGIKNEQFF.

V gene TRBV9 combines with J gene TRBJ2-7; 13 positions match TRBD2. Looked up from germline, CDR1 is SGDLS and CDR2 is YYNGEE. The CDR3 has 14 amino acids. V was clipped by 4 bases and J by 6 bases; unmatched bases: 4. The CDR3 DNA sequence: TGTGCCAGCAGCCCAAGGACTAGCGGGGGCGAGCAGTACTTC. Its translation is CASSPRTSGGEQYF.

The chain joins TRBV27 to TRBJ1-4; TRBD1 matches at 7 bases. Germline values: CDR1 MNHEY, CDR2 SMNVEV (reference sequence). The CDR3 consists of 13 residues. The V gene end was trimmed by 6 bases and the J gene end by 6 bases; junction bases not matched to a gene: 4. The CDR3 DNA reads TGTGCCAGCAGCATCGACAGGGATGAAAAACTGTTTTTT. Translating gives CASSIDRDEKLFF.

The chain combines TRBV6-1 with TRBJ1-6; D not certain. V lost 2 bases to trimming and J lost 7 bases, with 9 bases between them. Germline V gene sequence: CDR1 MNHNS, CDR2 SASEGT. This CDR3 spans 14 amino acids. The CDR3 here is CASSEISWNSPLHF. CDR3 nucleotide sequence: TGTGCCAGCAGTGAAATTAGTTGGAATTCACCCCTCCACTTT.

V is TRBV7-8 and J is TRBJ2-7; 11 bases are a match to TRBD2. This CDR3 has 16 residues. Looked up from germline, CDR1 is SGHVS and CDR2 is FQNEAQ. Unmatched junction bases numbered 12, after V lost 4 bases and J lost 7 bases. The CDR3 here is CASSSAPLAGGREQYF. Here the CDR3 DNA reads TGTGCCAGCAGCTCCGCGCCGCTAGCGGGAGGAAGGGAGCAGTACTTC.

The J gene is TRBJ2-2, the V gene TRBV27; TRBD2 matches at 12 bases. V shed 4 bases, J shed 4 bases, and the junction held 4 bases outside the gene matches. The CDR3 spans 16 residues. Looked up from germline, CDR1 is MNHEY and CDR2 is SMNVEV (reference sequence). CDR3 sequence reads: CASSSASGRVTGELFF. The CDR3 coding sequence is TGTGCCAGCAGTTCGGCTAGCGGGAGGGTCACCGGGGAGCTGTTTTTT.

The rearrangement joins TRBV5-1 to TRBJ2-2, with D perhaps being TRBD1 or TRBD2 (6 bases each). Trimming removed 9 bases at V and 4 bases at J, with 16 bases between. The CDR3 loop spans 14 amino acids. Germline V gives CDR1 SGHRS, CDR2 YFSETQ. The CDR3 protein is CATAWGASTGELFF. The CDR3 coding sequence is TGCGCCACAGCGTGGGGGGCGAGCACCGGGGAGCTGTTTTTT. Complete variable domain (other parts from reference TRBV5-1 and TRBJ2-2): KAGVTQTPRYLIKTRGQQVTLSCSPISGHRSVSWYQQTPGQGLQFLFEYFSETQRNKGNFPGRFSGRQFSNSRSEMNVSTLELGDSALYLCATAWGASTGELFFGEGSRLTVL.

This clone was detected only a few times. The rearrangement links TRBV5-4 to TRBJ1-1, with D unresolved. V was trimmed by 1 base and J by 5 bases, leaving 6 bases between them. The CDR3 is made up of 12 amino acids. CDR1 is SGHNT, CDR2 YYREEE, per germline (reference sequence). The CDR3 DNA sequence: TGTGCCAGCAGCTTGTATGGTACTGAAGCTTTCTTT. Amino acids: CASSLYGTEAFF.

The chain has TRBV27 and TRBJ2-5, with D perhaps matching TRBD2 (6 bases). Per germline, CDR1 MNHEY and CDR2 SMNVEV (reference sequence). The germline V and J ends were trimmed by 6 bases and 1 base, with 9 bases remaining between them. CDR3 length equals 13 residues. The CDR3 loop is CASRGGVQETQYF. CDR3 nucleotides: TGTGCCAGCAGAGGAGGGGTCCAAGAGACCCAGTACTTC.

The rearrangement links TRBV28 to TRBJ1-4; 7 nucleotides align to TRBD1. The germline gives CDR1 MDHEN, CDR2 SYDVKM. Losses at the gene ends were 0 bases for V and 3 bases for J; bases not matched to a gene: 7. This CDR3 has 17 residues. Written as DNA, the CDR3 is TGTGCCAGCAGTTTATGGGGGGACAGCGCTTCTAATGAAAAACTGTTTTTT. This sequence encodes CASSLWGDSASNEKLFF.

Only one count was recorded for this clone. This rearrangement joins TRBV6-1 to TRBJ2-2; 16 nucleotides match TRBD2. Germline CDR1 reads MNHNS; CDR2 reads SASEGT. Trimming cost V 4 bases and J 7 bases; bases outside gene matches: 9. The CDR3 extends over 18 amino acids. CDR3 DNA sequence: TGTGCCAGCAGTGGGGGGACTAGCGGGAGGGCCCCTGGCGGGGAGCTGTTTTTT. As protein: CASSGGTSGRAPGGELFF.

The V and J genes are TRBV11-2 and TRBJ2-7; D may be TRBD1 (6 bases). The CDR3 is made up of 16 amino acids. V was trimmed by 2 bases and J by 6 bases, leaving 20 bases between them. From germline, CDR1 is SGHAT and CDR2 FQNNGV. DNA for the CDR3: TGTGCCAGCAGCTTATCTTCAGGGGCCTCGACATCCGAGCAGTACTTC. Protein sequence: CASSLSSGASTSEQYF. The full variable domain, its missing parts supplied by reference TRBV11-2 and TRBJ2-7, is EAGVAQSPRYKIIEKRQSVAFWCNPISGHATLYWYQQILGQGPKLLIQFQNNGVVDDSQLPKDRFSAERLKGVDSTLKIQPAKLEDSAVYLCASSLSSGASTSEQYFGPGTRLTVT.

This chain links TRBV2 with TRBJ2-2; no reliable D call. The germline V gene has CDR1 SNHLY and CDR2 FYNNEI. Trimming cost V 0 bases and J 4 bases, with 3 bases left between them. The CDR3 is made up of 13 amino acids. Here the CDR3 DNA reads TGTGCCAGCAGTGAAGCGGCCACCGGGGAGCTGTTTTTT. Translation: CASSEAATGELFF. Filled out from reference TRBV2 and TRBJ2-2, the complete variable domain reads EPEVTQTPSHQVTQMGQEVILRCVPISNHLYFYWYRQILGQKVEFLVSFYNNEISEKSEIFDDQFSVERPDGSNFTLKIRSTKLEDSAMYFCASSEAATGELFFGEGSRLTVL.

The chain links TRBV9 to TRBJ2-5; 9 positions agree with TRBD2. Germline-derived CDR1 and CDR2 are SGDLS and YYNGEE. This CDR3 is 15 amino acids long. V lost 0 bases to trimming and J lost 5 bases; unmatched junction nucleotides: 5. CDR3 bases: TGTGCCAGCAGCGTAGAGCGGGGGGCGATGGAGACCCAGTACTTC. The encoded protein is CASSVERGAMETQYF.

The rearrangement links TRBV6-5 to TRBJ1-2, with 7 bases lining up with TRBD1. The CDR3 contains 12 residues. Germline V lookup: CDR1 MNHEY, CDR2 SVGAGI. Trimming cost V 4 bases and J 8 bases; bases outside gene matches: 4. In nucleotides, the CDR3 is TGTGCCAGCAGTTTACAGGGGAAGGGCTACACCTTC. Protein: CASSLQGKGYTF.

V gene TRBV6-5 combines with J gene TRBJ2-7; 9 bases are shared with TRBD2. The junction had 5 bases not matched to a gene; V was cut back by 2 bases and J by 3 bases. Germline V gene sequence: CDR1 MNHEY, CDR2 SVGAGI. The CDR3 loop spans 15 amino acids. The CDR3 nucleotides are TGTGCCAGCAGTTACGCTAGCGGGGTTGTCTACGAGCAGTACTTC. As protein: CASSYASGVVYEQYF.

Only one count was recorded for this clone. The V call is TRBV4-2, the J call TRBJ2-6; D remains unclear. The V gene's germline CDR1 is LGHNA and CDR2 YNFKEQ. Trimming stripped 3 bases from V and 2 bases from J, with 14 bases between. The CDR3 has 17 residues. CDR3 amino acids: CASSQADGETGANVLTF. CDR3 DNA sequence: TGTGCCAGCAGCCAGGCGGACGGTGAGACTGGGGCCAACGTCCTGACTTTC.

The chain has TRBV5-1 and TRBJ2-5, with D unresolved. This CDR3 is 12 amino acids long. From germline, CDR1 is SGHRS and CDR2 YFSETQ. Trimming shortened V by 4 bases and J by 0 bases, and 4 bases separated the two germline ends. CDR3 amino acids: CASSQYQETQYF. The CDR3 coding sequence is TGCGCCAGCAGCCAGTACCAAGAGACCCAGTACTTC.

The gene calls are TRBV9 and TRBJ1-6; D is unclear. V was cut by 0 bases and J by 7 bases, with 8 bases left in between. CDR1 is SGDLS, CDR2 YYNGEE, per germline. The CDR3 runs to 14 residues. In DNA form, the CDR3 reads TGTGCCAGCAGCGTAGAGGAGGCAAATTCACCCCTCCACTTT. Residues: CASSVEEANSPLHF.